The 12 T cell receptor beta chains in this list originate from one sample, sequenced in a study of shared clonotypes between healthy human individuals. The protocol was immunoSEQ multiplex PCR, while the TCRdb copy is restricted to in-frame clones and leaves out a portion. The sample yields about 2.4 million clones, 90% to 95% seen once. The sample taken for sequencing was naive CD4+ T cells sorted from blood. The subset here: CD45RA+ positively selected. The receptors derive from a young man in good health.

The CDR3 spells CASSSLAGGRFEQYF. CDR3 DNA: TGTGCCAGCAGTTCCTTAGCGGGGGGGAGGTTCGAGCAGTACTTC. The gene calls are TRBV27 and TRBJ2-7; TRBD2 agrees at 11 bases. CDR3 size: 15 residues. Germline CDR1 MNHEY, CDR2 SMNVEV (reference sequence). V shed 4 bases and J 6 bases; nucleotides not matched to a gene: 8.

V is TRBV18 and J is TRBJ2-2, with a weak D call TRBD1 (6 bases). The germline V gene encodes CDR1 KGHSH and CDR2 LQKENI. V lost 0 bases and J lost 0, with 11 bases in between. This CDR3 spans 17 amino acids. CDR3 residues: CASSPPGRGSNTGELFF. CDR3 nucleotides: TGTGCCAGCTCACCACCGGGCAGGGGATCGAACACCGGGGAGCTGTTTTTT.

This chain connects TRBV28 to TRBJ1-2, with D perhaps TRBD1 (5 bases). With 2 bases removed from V and 8 bases from J, the gap between germline ends came to 18 bases. The V gene's germline CDR1 is MDHEN and CDR2 SYDVKM. The CDR3 has 15 residues. In nucleotides, the CDR3 is TGTGCCAGCAGTTTAAGGGACGGGGTTCGGCGGGGCTACACCTTC. Amino acids: CASSLRDGVRRGYTF.

This chain links TRBV19 with TRBJ2-6, with D tentatively TRBD1 (5 bases). Germline V gene lookup returns CDR1 LNHDA and CDR2 SQIVND (reference sequence). The germline V and J ends were trimmed by 5 bases and 2 bases, with 13 bases remaining between them. The CDR3 has 16 residues. CDR3 bases: TGTGCCAGTAGTTCCTCCTCAGGGCCTGGGGCCAACGTCCTGACTTTC. This encodes CASSSSSGPGANVLTF.

The J gene is TRBJ1-2, the V gene TRBV9; weak D call: TRBD1 (5 bases). Germline V CDR1 and CDR2: SGDLS, YYNGEE. There are 14 residues in the CDR3. V was shortened by 3 bases and J by 5 bases, with 14 bases between the two germline ends. CDR3: CASSARPEGYGYTF. The CDR3 nucleotides are TGTGCCAGCAGCGCCCGTCCCGAGGGGTATGGCTACACCTTC.

This clone occurred once. The gene calls are TRBV9 and TRBJ1-6, with 7 nucleotides matching TRBD1. The CDR3 runs to 18 residues. V was clipped by 0 bases and J by 0 bases; unmatched bases: 6. CDR1 SGDLS and CDR2 YYNGEE come from the germline V gene. CDR3 residues: CASSVEGGGSSYNSPLHF. In DNA, the CDR3 is TGTGCCAGCAGCGTAGAAGGGGGCGGGAGCTCCTATAATTCACCCCTCCACTTT.

V gene TRBV2 combines with J gene TRBJ2-7, with D perhaps TRBD1 or TRBD2 (5 bases each). Germline CDR1 is SNHLY and CDR2 is FYNNEI. The CDR3 totals 15 residues. Trimming removed 6 bases at V and 2 bases at J, with 17 bases between. The CDR3: CASRSRDGLPYEQYF. CDR3 DNA: TGTGCCAGCAGGTCCCGGGACGGCCTGCCCTACGAGCAGTACTTC.

V is TRBV5-6 and J is TRBJ2-7; possibly TRBD2 for D (5 bases). V dropped 0 bases and J dropped 2 bases, with 12 bases sitting between them. Germline V gene sequence: CDR1 SGHDT, CDR2 YYEEEE. The CDR3 loop spans 15 amino acids. The CDR3 bases are TGTGCCAGCAGCTTGGGGGAGAGGGAAGCCTACGAGCAGTACTTC. Its translation: CASSLGEREAYEQYF.

This rearrangement joins TRBV2 to TRBJ1-5; D is undetermined. Germline V CDR1 and CDR2: SNHLY, FYNNEI. The CDR3 runs to 15 residues. V lost 4 bases to trimming and J lost 1 base, with 11 bases between them. In DNA form, the CDR3 reads TGTGCCAGCAGTGCTGGGCGGGGAAGCAATCAGCCCCAGCATTTT. Its translation is CASSAGRGSNQPQHF.

The chain combines TRBV29-1 with TRBJ2-5, with D possibly being TRBD1 (6 bases). V dropped 3 bases and J dropped 5 bases, with 13 bases sitting between them. Germline CDR1 and CDR2: SQVTM and ANQGSEA. The CDR3 spans 13 residues. CDR3 protein: CSVEKGQRETQYF. The CDR3 coding sequence is TGCAGCGTTGAGAAAGGACAGAGGGAGACCCAGTACTTC.

In its sample, this clone was seen once. The chain couples TRBV5-1 to TRBJ2-6; D might be TRBD1 or TRBD2, each matching 5 bases. The CDR3 consists of 16 residues. V lost 0 bases to trimming and J lost 2 bases, with 9 bases between them. From germline, CDR1 is SGHRS and CDR2 YFSETQ. The CDR3 DNA is TGCGCCAGCAGCTTGGCTTCGGGGCCTGGGGCCAACGTCCTGACTTTC. Translated: CASSLASGPGANVLTF.

V is TRBV13 and J is TRBJ2-1; 8 nucleotides match TRBD2. Germline loops: CDR1 PRHDT, CDR2 FYEKMQ (reference sequence). This CDR3 has 17 amino acids. J gave up 4 bases and V 6 bases, and 14 bases lay outside the gene matches. The CDR3 spells CASSPLARGGVYNEQFF. CDR3 DNA sequence: TGTGCCAGCAGTCCCCTAGCTCGGGGGGGAGTATACAATGAGCAGTTCTTC.